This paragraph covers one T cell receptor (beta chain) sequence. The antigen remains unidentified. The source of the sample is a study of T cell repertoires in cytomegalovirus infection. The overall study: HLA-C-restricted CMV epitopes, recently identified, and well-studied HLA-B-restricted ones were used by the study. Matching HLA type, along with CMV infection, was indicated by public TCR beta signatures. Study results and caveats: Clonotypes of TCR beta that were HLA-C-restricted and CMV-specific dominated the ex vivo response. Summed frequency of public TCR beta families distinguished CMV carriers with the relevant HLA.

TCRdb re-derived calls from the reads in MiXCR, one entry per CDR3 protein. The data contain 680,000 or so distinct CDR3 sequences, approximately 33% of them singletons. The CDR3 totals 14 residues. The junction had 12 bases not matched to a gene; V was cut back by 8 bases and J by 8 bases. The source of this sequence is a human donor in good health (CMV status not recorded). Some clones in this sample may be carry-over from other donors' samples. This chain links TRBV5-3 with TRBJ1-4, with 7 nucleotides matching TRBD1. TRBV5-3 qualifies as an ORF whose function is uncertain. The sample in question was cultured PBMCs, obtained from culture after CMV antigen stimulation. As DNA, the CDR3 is TGTGCCAGCAGCAAACGACAGGGAGAGGAAAAACTGTTTTTT. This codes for CASSKRQGEEKLFF.